These T cell receptor beta chains were read from a single sample in a study of liver allograft versus peripheral blood T cells. One entry per CDR3 protein, called by TCRdb with MiXCR from the reads. The table has 15,000 or so distinct CDR3 sequences, about 26% seen once. These receptors were taken from a human patient who had a liver transplant. Some T cells may be the graft donor's. Each CDR3 is given with its conserved first and last residue. The D gene is left open where the match is weak. A row's size may be missing; if present it is once, few, many or a size class.

v_call	j_call	cdr3_length	d_call	clone_size	cdr3_aa	cdr3_nt
TRBV19	TRBJ2-3	16	TRBD2	many	CASSIPLAGGADTQYF	TGTGCCAGTAGTATCCCCCTAGCGGGAGGGGCAGATACGCAGTATTTT
TRBV7-9	TRBJ2-5	12	NA	few	CASWDGEETQYF	TGTGCCAGCTGGGACGGAGAAGAGACCCAGTACTTC
TRBV19	TRBJ1-1	14	NA	medium-sized	CASRGFGRNTEAFF	TGTGCCAGTAGGGGGTTCGGGAGAAACACTGAAGCTTTCTTT
TRBV27	TRBJ2-7	15	TRBD1	NA	CASSDTDRARDEQYF	TGTGCCAGCAGTGACACGGACAGGGCCCGGGACGAGCAGTACTTC
TRBV27	TRBJ2-1	16	TRBD2	many	CASSRTSGYSYNEQFF	TGTGCCAGCAGCCGGACTAGCGGGTACTCCTACAATGAGCAGTTCTTC
TRBV19	TRBJ2-3	15	NA	many	CATQKRQSGTDTQYF	TGTGCCACTCAAAAAAGACAGTCTGGCACAGATACGCAGTATTTT
TRBV6-1	TRBJ1-1	15	NA	NA	CASSYSWDANTEAFF	TGTGCCAGCAGTTACTCTTGGGACGCAAACACTGAAGCTTTCTTT
TRBV27	TRBJ2-1	15	TRBD2	medium-sized	CASSLWLAGPNEQFF	TGTGCCAGCAGTTTGTGGCTAGCGGGGCCCAATGAGCAGTTCTTC
TRBV27	TRBJ2-2	13	NA	NA	CASSPQSPGELFF	TGTGCCAGCAGTCCTCAGAGTCCCGGGGAGCTGTTTTTT
TRBV20-1	TRBJ2-3	13	NA	NA	CSAMKASTDTQYF	TGCAGTGCTATGAAGGCTAGCACAGATACGCAGTATTTT
TRBV27	TRBJ1-5	17	NA	NA	CASSPLQGLYSNQPQHF	TGTGCCAGCAGCCCGTTACAGGGATTGTATAGCAATCAGCCCCAGCATTTT
TRBV6-1	TRBJ2-7	14	TRBD2	few	CASSVAGGSYEQYF	TGTGCCAGCAGTGTCGCGGGGGGCTCCTACGAGCAGTACTTC
TRBV6-5	TRBJ2-7	18	TRBD2	few	CASSYQTSGGASSYEQYF	TGTGCCAGCAGTTACCAGACTAGCGGGGGGGCTAGCTCCTACGAGCAGTACTTC
TRBV19	TRBJ2-3	14	NA	medium-sized	CASSMGLSTDTQYF	TGTGCCAGTAGTATGGGACTTAGCACAGATACGCAGTATTTT
TRBV19	TRBJ2-1	18	TRBD2	medium-sized	CASSTPGTSGSSYNEQFF	TGTGCCAGTAGTACTCCAGGGACTAGCGGAAGCTCCTACAATGAGCAGTTCTTC
TRBV24-1	TRBJ2-5	16	TRBD1	medium-sized	CATSTQTGARPGTQYF	TGTGCCACCAGTACCCAGACAGGGGCGCGTCCTGGGACCCAGTACTTC
TRBV18	TRBJ2-1	17	TRBD2	many	CASSPASGGAGLGEQFF	TGTGCCAGCTCACCCGCCAGCGGGGGGGCCGGGCTGGGTGAGCAGTTCTTC
TRBV6-5	TRBJ1-3	13	TRBD1	NA	CASRGDSGNTIYF	TGTGCCAGCAGGGGGGACAGTGGAAACACCATATATTTT
TRBV20-1	TRBJ1-2	13	NA	few	CSARPPRVEGYTF	TGCAGTGCTAGACCCCCCAGGGTGGAGGGCTACACCTTC
TRBV18	TRBJ2-6	15	NA	few	CASSPRDSGANVLTF	TGTGCCAGCTCACCGAGGGACTCAGGGGCCAACGTCCTGACTTTC
TRBV27	TRBJ2-7	14	TRBD2	NA	CASSMGDYRNEQYF	TGTGCCAGCAGCATGGGGGACTACAGAAACGAGCAGTACTTC
TRBV20-1	TRBJ2-5	16	TRBD2	NA	CSAHGTSGDPQETQYF	TGCAGTGCTCACGGGACTAGCGGGGACCCCCAAGAGACCCAGTACTTC
TRBV14	TRBJ2-3	14	NA	medium-sized	CARPRLSRTDTQYF	TGTGCCAGACCCAGGCTATCCAGGACAGATACGCAGTATTTT
TRBV9	TRBJ2-2	17	TRBD2	NA	CASSVGLAGAGTGELFF	TGTGCCAGCAGCGTCGGACTAGCGGGGGCGGGGACCGGGGAGCTGTTTTTT
TRBV29-1	TRBJ1-2	11	NA	NA	CSAGVADGYTF	TGCAGCGCTGGGGTAGCTGATGGCTACACCTTC
TRBV19	TRBJ1-5	15	NA	many	CASTISASPNQPQHF	TGTGCCAGTACAATTTCCGCCTCCCCAAATCAGCCCCAGCATTTT
TRBV7-9	TRBJ1-1	15	NA	NA	CASSINPGRDTEAFF	TGTGCCAGCAGTATAAACCCGGGAAGAGACACTGAAGCTTTCTTT
TRBV6-1	TRBJ1-4	13	NA	many	CASLGTLNEKLFF	TGTGCCAGCCTCGGGACACTGAATGAAAAACTGTTTTTT
TRBV11-2	TRBJ1-1	13	NA	NA	CASSAKGDTEAFF	TGTGCCAGCAGCGCGAAGGGGGACACTGAAGCTTTCTTT
TRBV6-5	TRBJ2-7	15	NA	few	CASTRTGSGAGEQYF	TGTGCCAGCACCCGAACTGGTAGCGGAGCAGGGGAGCAGTACTTC
TRBV5-4	TRBJ2-5	15	TRBD1	many	CASSVPQGDGETQYF	TGTGCCAGCAGCGTACCACAGGGGGACGGGGAGACCCAGTACTTC
TRBV6-1	TRBJ1-5	13	NA	many	CASTGHPHQPQHF	TGTGCCAGCACCGGACACCCACATCAGCCCCAGCATTTT
TRBV6-5	TRBJ2-1	15	TRBD2	medium-sized	CASGTSGGARNEQFF	TGTGCCAGCGGGACTAGCGGGGGGGCCCGTAATGAGCAGTTCTTC
TRBV9	TRBJ2-7	13	NA	NA	CAGPGGGLDEQYF	TGTGCCGGACCCGGGGGAGGACTCGACGAGCAGTACTTC
TRBV29-1	TRBJ2-3	12	TRBD2	medium-sized	CSEGEGLDTQYF	TGCAGCGAAGGGGAGGGCCTTGATACGCAGTATTTT
TRBV25-1	TRBJ2-2	14	TRBD1	NA	CASRGTGVTGELFF	TGTGCCAGCAGGGGGACAGGGGTTACCGGGGAGCTGTTTTTT
TRBV6-2/TRBV6-3	TRBJ2-2	15	TRBD1	NA	CASSSRDRYTGELFF	TGTGCCAGCAGTTCCCGGGACAGGTACACCGGGGAGCTGTTTTTT
TRBV19	TRBJ2-4	16	TRBD1	medium-sized	CASSILTGRDRAVQYF	TGTGCCAGTAGTATCTTAACTGGACGGGACAGGGCTGTTCAGTACTTC
TRBV20-1	TRBJ2-1	14	TRBD2	NA	CSNIAGGTYNEQFF	TGCAGTAACATAGCGGGGGGTACCTACAATGAGCAGTTCTTC
TRBV6-1	TRBJ1-1	15	NA	NA	CASSEGWGRHTEAFF	TGTGCCAGCAGTGAAGGGTGGGGCAGGCACACTGAAGCTTTCTTT
TRBV18	TRBJ2-7	14	TRBD2	NA	CASSPSGFAYEQYF	TGTGCCAGCTCACCTAGCGGGTTTGCCTACGAGCAGTACTTC
TRBV12-3/TRBV12-4	TRBJ2-1	13	NA	NA	CASSLEEGNEQFF	TGTGCCAGCAGTTTAGAGGAAGGCAATGAGCAGTTCTTC
TRBV5-6	TRBJ2-7	15	NA	few	CASSLTGDLSYEQYF	TGTGCCAGCAGCCTCACAGGGGACTTGTCCTACGAGCAGTACTTC
TRBV5-1	TRBJ2-1	13	NA	few	CASSSRIADEQFF	TGCGCCAGCAGCTCCCGAATAGCGGATGAGCAGTTCTTC
TRBV18	TRBJ1-1	12	NA	few	CASSPDTPEAFF	TGTGCCAGCTCACCAGACACCCCTGAAGCTTTCTTT
TRBV6-5	TRBJ2-1	14	NA	many	CASSNTGYWDEQFF	TGTGCCAGCAGTAATACAGGGTACTGGGATGAGCAGTTCTTC